The 11 T cell receptor beta chains presented below share a single source sample, sequenced in a study of blood T cell repertoires in COVID-19. Profiled with immunoSEQ multiplex PCR; TCRdb holds only in-frame clones, not every one. The repertoire consists of about 210,000 clones, with 80% to 85% occurring once and the leading ten covering around 9%. Sequenced sample: PBMCs or T cells enriched from blood (not recorded which). These TCRs come from a woman in her 50s with acute COVID-19.

The chain employs TRBV4-1 and TRBJ2-2; tentatively, D is TRBD1 (5 bases). Germline-derived CDR1 and CDR2 are MGHRA and YSYEKL. Trimming pared 0 bases from V and 4 bases from J, leaving 6 bases between. The CDR3 consists of 14 residues. The DNA for the CDR3 is TGCGCCAGCAGCCAAGAAGGGGTCACCGGGGAGCTGTTTTTT. This translates into CASSQEGVTGELFF.

V gene TRBV6-1 combines with J gene TRBJ2-3; 7 bases are shared with TRBD2. This CDR3 has 15 residues. CDR1 MNHNS and CDR2 SASEGT come from the germline V gene. Germline trimming cut 1 base from V and 1 base from J; bases unmatched to any gene: 2. In nucleotides, the CDR3 is TGTGCCAGCAGTGAAGTTGCGGGGGGCACAGATACGCAGTATTTT. Translated: CASSEVAGGTDTQYF.

The J gene is TRBJ1-1, the V gene TRBV6-2 or TRBV6-3, with 11 bases that match TRBD1. CDR1 MNHEY and CDR2 SVGEGT come from the germline V gene. The CDR3 has 16 amino acids. V lost 3 bases, J lost 4 bases, and 7 bases stayed unmatched. The CDR3 region has the DNA TGTGCCAGCAGTTATCCATTCGGGACAGGGGGCACTGAAGCTTTCTTT. Amino acid sequence: CASSYPFGTGGTEAFF.

The chain uses TRBV7-8 and TRBJ1-6; D not certain. V was clipped by 5 bases and J by 7 bases, with 9 bases between them. This CDR3 has 13 amino acids. Per germline, CDR1 SGHVS and CDR2 FQNEAQ. Written as DNA, the CDR3 is TGTGCCAGCAGCCGCAGTGCCAATTCACCCCTCCACTTT. This translates into CASSRSANSPLHF.

This rearrangement joins TRBV7-9 to TRBJ1-6; TRBD1 matches at 7 bases. V trimming: 1 base; J trimming: 9 bases; junction bases outside the gene matches: 6. Germline loops: CDR1 SEHNR, CDR2 FQNEAQ (reference sequence). The CDR3 sequence is 15 residues long. The CDR3 spells CASSLGDREVSPLHF. The DNA of the CDR3 is TGTGCCAGCAGCTTAGGAGACAGGGAAGTTTCACCCCTCCACTTT.

The chain joins TRBV3-1 (or the pseudogene TRBV3-2) to TRBJ1-1; the D gene is possibly TRBD1 (5 bases). Germline CDR1 LGHDT, CDR2 YNNKEL (reference sequence). The CDR3 extends over 16 amino acids. V gave up 2 bases and J gave up 1 base, with 14 bases separating them. The CDR3 here is CASSQTGTYSNTEAFF. The CDR3 DNA is TGTGCCAGCAGCCAAACCGGGACTTATTCGAACACTGAAGCTTTCTTT.

V and J are TRBV28 and TRBJ1-6; D perhaps matches TRBD1 (5 bases). This CDR3 comprises 17 residues. With 1 base removed from V and 5 bases from J, the gap between germline ends came to 15 bases. CDR1 is MDHEN and CDR2 is SYDVKM in the germline V gene. The chain's CDR3 is CASSLSGRGRDNSPLHF. CDR3 sequence (DNA): TGTGCCAGCAGTTTATCTGGAAGGGGCCGAGATAATTCACCCCTCCACTTT.

This chain links TRBV11-3 with TRBJ2-1, with a tentative D call TRBD2 (6 bases). Germline assignment: CDR1 SGHNT and CDR2 YENEEA. Trimming removed 0 bases from V and 4 bases from J, with 10 bases in between. The CDR3 length is 15 residues. The DNA of the CDR3 is TGTGCCAGCAGCTTAGATCCTAGCGTATACAATGAGCAGTTCTTC. It encodes CASSLDPSVYNEQFF.

This clone showed up just a few times. The chain couples TRBV7-2 to TRBJ2-2; 11 bases match TRBD2. Looked up from germline, CDR1 is SGHTA and CDR2 is FQGNSA. Germline trimming cut 2 bases from V and 5 bases from J; bases unmatched to any gene: 7. The CDR3 extends over 17 amino acids. In DNA, the CDR3 is TGTGCCAGCAGCTTATTAGCGGGAGGGCCGGGAACCGGGGAGCTGTTTTTT. Translated: CASSLLAGGPGTGELFF. The complete variable domain, with remaining parts taken from reference TRBV7-2 and TRBJ2-2, reads GAGVSQSPSNKVTEKGKDVELRCDPISGHTALYWYRQSLGQGLEFLIYFQGNSAPDKSGLPSDRFSAERTGGSVSTLTIQRTQQEDSAVYLCASSLLAGGPGTGELFFGEGSRLTVL.

The gene calls are TRBV6-2 or TRBV6-3 and TRBJ1-2, with unresolved D. V lost 6 bases and J 8 bases, leaving 22 bases between the germline ends. The CDR3 is 15 amino acids. Germline V gene sequence: CDR1 MNHEY, CDR2 SVGEGT. The CDR3 DNA follows: TGTGCCAGCAGCCCCATAGGACTTCTCCTGGAAGGCTACACCTTC. Translated, it gives CASSPIGLLLEGYTF.

This sequence joins TRBV14 and TRBJ2-4; TRBD2 might be the D (6 bases). CDR3 length equals 20 residues. The V gene lost 5 bases and the J gene lost 1 base, with 27 bases spanning the gap. The V gene's germline CDR1 is SGHDN and CDR2 FVKESK. CDR3 loop: CASSSTVPGTSSFAKNIQYF. The CDR3 DNA sequence: TGTGCCAGCAGCTCAACAGTACCCGGGACTTCCTCGTTTGCCAAAAACATTCAGTACTTC.